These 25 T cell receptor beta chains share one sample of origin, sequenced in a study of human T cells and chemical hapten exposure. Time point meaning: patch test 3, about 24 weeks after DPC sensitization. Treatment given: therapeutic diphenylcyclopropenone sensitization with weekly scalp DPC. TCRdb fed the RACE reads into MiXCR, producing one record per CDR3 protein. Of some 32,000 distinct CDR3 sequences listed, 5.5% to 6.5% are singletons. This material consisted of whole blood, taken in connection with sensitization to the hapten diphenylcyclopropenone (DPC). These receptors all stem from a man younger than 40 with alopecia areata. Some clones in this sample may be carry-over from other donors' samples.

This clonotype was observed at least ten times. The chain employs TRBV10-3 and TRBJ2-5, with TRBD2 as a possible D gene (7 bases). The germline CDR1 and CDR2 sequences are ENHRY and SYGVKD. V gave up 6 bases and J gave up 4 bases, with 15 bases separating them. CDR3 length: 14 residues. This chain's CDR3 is CAIRAFGGAETQYF. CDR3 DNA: TGTGCCATCAGGGCCTTTGGGGGGGCAGAGACCCAGTACTTC.

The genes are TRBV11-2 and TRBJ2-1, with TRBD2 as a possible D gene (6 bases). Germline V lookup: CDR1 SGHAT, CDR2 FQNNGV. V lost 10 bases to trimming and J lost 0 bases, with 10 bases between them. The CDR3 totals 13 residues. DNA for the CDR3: TGTGCCACCCGGGGGTTCTCCTACAATGAGCAGTTCTTC. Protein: CATRGFSYNEQFF.

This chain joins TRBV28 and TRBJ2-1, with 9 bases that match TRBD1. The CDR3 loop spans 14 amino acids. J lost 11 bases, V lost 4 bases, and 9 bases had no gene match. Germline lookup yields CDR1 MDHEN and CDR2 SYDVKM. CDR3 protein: CASSSTGTGNQQFF. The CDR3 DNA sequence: TGTGCCAGCAGTTCAACCGGGACAGGGAATCAGCAGTTCTTC. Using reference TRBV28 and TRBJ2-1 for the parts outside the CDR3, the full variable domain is DVKVTQSSRYLVKRTGEKVFLECVQDMDHENMFWYRQDPGLGLRLIYFSYDVKMKEKGDIPEGYSVSREKKERFSLILESASTNQTSMYLCASSSTGTGNQQFFGPGTRLTVL.

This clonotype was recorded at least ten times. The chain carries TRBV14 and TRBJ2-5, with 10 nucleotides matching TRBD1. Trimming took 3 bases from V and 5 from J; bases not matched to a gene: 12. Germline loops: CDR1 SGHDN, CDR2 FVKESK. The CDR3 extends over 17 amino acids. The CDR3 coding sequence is TGTGCCAGCAGCCACCTTGGACGACAGGGGGCGAAGGAGACCCAGTACTTC. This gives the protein CASSHLGRQGAKETQYF.

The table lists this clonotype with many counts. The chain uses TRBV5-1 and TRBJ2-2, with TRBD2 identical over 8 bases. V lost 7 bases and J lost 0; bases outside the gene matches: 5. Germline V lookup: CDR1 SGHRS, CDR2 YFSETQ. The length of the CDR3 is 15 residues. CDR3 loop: CASSSTSANTGELFF. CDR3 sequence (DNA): TGCGCCAGCTCCTCGACTAGCGCGAACACCGGGGAGCTGTTTTTT.

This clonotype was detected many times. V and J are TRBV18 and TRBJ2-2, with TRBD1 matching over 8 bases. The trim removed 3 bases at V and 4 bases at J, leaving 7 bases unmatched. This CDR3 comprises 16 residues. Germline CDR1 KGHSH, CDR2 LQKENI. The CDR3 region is CASSPNDRGITGELFF. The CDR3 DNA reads TGTGCCAGCTCACCCAATGACAGGGGTATCACCGGGGAGCTGTTTTTT.

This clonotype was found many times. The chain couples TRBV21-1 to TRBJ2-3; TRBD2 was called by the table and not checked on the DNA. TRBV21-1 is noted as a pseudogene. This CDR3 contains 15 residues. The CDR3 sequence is CASSSKDSSTDTQYF. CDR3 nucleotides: TGTGCCAGCAGCAGCAAGGACTCTAGCACAGATACGCAGTATTTT.

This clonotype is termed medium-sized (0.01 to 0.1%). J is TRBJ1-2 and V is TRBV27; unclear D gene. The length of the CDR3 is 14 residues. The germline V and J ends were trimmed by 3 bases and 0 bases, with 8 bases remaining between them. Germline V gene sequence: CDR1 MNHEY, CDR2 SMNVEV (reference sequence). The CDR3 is CASSLGGSNYGYTF. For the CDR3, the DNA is TGTGCCAGCAGTTTGGGCGGCTCTAACTATGGCTACACCTTC.

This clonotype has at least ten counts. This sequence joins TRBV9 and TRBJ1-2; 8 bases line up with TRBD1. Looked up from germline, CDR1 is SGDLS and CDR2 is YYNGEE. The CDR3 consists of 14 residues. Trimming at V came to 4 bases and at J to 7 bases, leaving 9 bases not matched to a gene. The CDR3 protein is CASSSINRGAGYTF. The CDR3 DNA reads TGTGCCAGCAGCAGTATTAACAGGGGGGCTGGCTACACCTTC. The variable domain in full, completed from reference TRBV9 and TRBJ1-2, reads DSGVTQTPKHLITATGQRVTLRCSPRSGDLSVYWYQQSLDQGLQFLIQYYNGEERAKGNILERFSAQQFPDLHSELNLSSLELGDSALYFCASSSINRGAGYTFGSGTRLTVV.

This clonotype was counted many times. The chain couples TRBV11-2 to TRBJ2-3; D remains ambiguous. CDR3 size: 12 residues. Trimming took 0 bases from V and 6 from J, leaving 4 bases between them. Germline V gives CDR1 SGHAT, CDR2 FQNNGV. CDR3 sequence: CASSLELDTQYF. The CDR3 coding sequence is TGTGCCAGCAGCTTAGAGTTGGATACGCAGTATTTT.

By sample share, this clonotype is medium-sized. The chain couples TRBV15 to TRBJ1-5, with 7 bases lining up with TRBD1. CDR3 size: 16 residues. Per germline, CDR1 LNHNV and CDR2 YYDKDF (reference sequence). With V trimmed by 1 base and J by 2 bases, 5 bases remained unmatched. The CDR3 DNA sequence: TGTGCCACCAGCAGAGCAGACAGGGTTGGCAATCAGCCCCAGCATTTT. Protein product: CATSRADRVGNQPQHF.

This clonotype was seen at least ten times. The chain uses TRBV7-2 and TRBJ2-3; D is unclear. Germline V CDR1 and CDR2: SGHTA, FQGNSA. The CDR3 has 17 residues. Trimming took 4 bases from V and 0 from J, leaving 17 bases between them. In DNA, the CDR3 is TGTGCCAGCAGCTCCCGGGCCTATCCCCCTAGCACAGATACGCAGTATTTT. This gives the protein CASSSRAYPPSTDTQYF. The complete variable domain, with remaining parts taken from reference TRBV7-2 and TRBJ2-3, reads GAGVSQSPSNKVTEKGKDVELRCDPISGHTALYWYRQSLGQGLEFLIYFQGNSAPDKSGLPSDRFSAERTGGSVSTLTIQRTQQEDSAVYLCASSSRAYPPSTDTQYFGPGTRLTVL.

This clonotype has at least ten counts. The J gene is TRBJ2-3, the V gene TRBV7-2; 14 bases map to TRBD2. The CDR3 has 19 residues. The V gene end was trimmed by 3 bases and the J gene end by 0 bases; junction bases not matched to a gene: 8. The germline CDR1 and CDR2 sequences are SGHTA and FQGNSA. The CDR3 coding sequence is TGTGCCAGCAGCTTTACGCACGGGACTAGCGGGGGTAGCACAGATACGCAGTATTTT. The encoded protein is CASSFTHGTSGGSTDTQYF.

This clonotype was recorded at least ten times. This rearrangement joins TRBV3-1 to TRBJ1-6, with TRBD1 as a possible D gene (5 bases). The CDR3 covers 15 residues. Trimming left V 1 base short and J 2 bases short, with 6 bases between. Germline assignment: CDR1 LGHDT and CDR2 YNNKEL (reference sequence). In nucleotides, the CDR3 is TGTGCCAGCAGCCAAGGACAGACCTATAATTCACCCCTCCACTTT. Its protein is CASSQGQTYNSPLHF.

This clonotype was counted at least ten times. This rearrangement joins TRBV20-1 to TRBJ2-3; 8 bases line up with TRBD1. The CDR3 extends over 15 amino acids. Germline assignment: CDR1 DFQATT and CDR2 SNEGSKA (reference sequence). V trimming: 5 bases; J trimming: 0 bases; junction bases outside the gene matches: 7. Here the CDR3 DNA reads TGCAGTGCTGCACAGGGGGTGTTAAGCACAGATACGCAGTATTTT. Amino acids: CSAAQGVLSTDTQYF.

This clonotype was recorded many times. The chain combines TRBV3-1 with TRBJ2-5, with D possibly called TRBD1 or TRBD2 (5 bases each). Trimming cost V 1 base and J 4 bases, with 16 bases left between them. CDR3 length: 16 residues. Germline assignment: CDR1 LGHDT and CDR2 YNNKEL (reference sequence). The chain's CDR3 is CASSQGPPGTGETQYF. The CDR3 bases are TGTGCCAGCAGCCAAGGCCCGCCAGGGACGGGAGAGACCCAGTACTTC.

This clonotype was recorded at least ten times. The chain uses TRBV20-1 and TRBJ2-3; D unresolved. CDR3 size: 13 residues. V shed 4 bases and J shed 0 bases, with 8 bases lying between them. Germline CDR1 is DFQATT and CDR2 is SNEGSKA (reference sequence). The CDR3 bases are TGCAGTGCTACCCTTACTAGCACAGATACGCAGTATTTT. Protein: CSATLTSTDTQYF.

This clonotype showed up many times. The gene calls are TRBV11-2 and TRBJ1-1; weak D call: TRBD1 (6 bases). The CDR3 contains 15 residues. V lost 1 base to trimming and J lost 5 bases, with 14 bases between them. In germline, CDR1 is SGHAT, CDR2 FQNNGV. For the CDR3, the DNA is TGTGCCAGCAGCTTAGTAGGAACAGGGCGGACTGAAGCTTTCTTT. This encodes CASSLVGTGRTEAFF. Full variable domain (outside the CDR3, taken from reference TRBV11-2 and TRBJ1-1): EAGVAQSPRYKIIEKRQSVAFWCNPISGHATLYWYQQILGQGPKLLIQFQNNGVVDDSQLPKDRFSAERLKGVDSTLKIQPAKLEDSAVYLCASSLVGTGRTEAFFGQGTRLTVV.

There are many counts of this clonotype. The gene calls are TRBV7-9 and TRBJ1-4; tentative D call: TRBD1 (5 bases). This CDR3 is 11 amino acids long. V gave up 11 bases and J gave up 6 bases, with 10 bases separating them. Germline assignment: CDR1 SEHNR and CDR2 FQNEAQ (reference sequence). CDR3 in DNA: TGTGCCGGGGCGGTGGATGAAAAACTGTTTTTT. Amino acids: CAGAVDEKLFF. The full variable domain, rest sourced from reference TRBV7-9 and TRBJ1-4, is DTGVSQNPRHKITKRGQNVTFRCDPISEHNRLYWYRQTLGQGPEFLTYFQNEAQLEKSRLLSDRFSAERPKGSFSTLEIQRTEQGDSAMYLCAGAVDEKLFFGSGTQLSVL.

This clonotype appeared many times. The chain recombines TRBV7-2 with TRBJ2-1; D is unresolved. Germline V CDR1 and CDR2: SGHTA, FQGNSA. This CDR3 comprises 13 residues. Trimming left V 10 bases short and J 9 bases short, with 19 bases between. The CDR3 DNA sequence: TGTGCCACCTCGCCAGCCGCCATCCGTGAGCAGTTCTTC. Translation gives CATSPAAIREQFF.

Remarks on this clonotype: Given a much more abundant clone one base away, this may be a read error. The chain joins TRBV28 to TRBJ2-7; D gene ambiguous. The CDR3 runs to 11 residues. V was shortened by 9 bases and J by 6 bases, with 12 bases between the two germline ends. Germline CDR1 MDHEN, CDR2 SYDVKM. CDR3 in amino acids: CARGQPLEQYF. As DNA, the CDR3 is TGTGCCAGAGGGCAGCCCCTCGAGCAGTACTTC.

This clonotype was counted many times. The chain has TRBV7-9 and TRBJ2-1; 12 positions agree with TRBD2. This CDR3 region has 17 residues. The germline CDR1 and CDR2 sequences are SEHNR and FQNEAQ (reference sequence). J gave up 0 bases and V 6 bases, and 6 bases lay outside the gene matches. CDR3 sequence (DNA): TGTGCCAGCAGTCGGGGACTAGCGGGTTACTCCTACAATGAGCAGTTCTTC. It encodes CASSRGLAGYSYNEQFF.

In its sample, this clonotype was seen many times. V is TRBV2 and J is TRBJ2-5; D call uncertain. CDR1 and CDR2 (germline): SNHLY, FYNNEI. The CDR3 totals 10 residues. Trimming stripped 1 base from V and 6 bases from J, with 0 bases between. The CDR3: CASSEETQYF. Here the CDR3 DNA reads TGTGCCAGCAGTGAAGAGACCCAGTACTTC.

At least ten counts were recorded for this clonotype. In DNA, the CDR3 is TGTGCCAGCAAACCCAGGGGAGGGAATGAGCAGTTCTTC. Residues: CASKPRGGNEQFF. The chain combines TRBV27 with TRBJ2-1; TRBD2 is a possible D gene (7 bases). The CDR3 runs to 13 residues. Germline V gene lookup returns CDR1 MNHEY and CDR2 SMNVEV (reference sequence). V shed 7 bases and J shed 7 bases, with 14 bases lying between them.

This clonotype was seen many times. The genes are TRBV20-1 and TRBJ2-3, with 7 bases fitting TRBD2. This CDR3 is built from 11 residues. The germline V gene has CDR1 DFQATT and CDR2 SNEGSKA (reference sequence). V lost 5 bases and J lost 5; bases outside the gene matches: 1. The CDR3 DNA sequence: TGCAGTGCTGGGAGGGAAGATACGCAGTATTTT. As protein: CSAGREDTQYF.